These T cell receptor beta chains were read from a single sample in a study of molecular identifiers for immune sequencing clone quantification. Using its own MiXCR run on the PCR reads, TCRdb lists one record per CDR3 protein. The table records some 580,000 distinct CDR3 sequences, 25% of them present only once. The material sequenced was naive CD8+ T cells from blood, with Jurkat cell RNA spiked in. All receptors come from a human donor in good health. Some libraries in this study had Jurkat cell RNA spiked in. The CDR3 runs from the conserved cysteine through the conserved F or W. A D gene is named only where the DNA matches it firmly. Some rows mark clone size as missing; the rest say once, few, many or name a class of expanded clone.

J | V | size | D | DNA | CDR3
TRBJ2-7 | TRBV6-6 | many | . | TGTGCCAGCAGTACCTTGACAGGCACCTACGAGCAGTACTTC | CASSTLTGTYEQYF
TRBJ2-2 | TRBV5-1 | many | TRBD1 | TGCGCCAGCAGCCACCGGGACAGGGATCCCGGGGAGCTGTTTTTT | CASSHRDRDPGELFF
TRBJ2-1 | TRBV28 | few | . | TGTGCCAGCAAAACTACTGGTATGGGTGAGCAGTTCTTC | CASKTTGMGEQFF
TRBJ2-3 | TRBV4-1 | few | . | TGCGCCAGCAGCCATGGTGGACTTATCGAGGCAGATACGCAGTATTTT | CASSHGGLIEADTQYF
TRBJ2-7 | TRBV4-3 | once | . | TGCGCCAGCAGCCTCCGGACAGCCAACTACGAGCAGTACTTC | CASSLRTANYEQYF
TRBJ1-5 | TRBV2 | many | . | TGTGCCAGCAGAGTCAAGAATCAGCCCCAGCATTTT | CASRVKNQPQHF
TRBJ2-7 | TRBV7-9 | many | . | TGTGCCAGCAGCCTAGCACCGGAGGGGGTCTACGAGCAGTACTTC | CASSLAPEGVYEQYF
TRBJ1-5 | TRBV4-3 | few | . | TGCGCCAGCAGCCAAGGATTGATAAGCAATCAGCCCCAGCATTTT | CASSQGLISNQPQHF
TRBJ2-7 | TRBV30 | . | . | TGTGCCTGGAAGTTATGGTCGGGCGAGCAGTACTTC | CAWKLWSGEQYF
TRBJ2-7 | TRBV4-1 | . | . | TGCGCCAGCAGCCAATCTAGGAGGCAGGGGTTCTCCGAGCAGTACTTC | CASSQSRRQGFSEQYF
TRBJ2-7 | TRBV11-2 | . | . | TGTGCCAGCAGCTTAGAGGTATGGAGCTCCTACGAGCAGTACTTC | CASSLEVWSSYEQYF
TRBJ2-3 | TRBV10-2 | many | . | TGCGCCAGCAGTGACTTGAGGGCAGATACGCAGTATTTT | CASSDLRADTQYF
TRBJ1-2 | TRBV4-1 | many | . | TGCGCCAGCAGCCAAGAAAGCCTCTCTAACTATGGCTACACCTTC | CASSQESLSNYGYTF
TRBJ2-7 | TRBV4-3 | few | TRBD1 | TGCGCCAGCAGCCAAGCTACGGGCGGACAGGGCTGGGAGCAGTATTTC | CASSQATGGQGWEQYF
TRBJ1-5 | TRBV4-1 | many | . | TGCGCCAGCAGCCAAGAGATTGGGTCAAGAGATCAGCCCCAGCATTTT | CASSQEIGSRDQPQHF
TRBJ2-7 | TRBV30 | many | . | TGTGCCTGGGGCCCAATGATCGGGAGCGAGCAGTACTTC | CAWGPMIGSEQYF
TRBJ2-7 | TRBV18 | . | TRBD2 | TGTGCCAGCTCACCACCCCTAGCGGAGAACTACGAGCAGTACTTC | CASSPPLAENYEQYF
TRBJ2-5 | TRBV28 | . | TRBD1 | TGTGCCAGCAGCGCAACAGGGGCAGAGACCCAGTACTTC | CASSATGAETQYF
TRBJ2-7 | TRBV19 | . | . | TGTGCCAGTAGTATCTCCGCCCCTGGGGCGGGTTACGAGCAGTACTTC | CASSISAPGAGYEQYF
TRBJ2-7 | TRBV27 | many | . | TGTGCCAGCAGTTTACAGGGGTCCTACGAGCAGTACTTC | CASSLQGSYEQYF
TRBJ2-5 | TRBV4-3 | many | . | TGCGCCAGCAGCCAAGCCCGAGGGGGGACCCAGTACTTC | CASSQARGGTQYF
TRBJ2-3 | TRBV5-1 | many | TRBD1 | TGCGCCAGCAGCCCCCTGACAGGGGGCGAGGTCACAGATACGCAGTATTTT | CASSPLTGGEVTDTQYF